The entry below describes one TCR gamma chain. TCRdb re-called clones from the reads via CATT. Seen here are 400 to 550 gamma-chain clones, around two fifths observed once, and the top ten hold roughly a fifth. The junction had 8 bases not matched to a gene; V was cut back by 5 bases and J by 1 base. Germline loops: CDR1 EGSTGY, CDR2 YDSYTSSV. The CDR3 has 14 residues. The data belong to a study of gamma-delta chains in newborns, infants, children. Across the study: Microbial exposure reportedly drives polyclonal innate γδ T cell expansion after birth.

Sequenced sample: blood. The sequence was collected from a child who was a newborn, infant or young child, either healthy, febrile or measles-vaccinated (not recorded which). The chain has TRGV4 and TRGJ1 or TRGJ2. The J gene is not listed in TCRdb, so it was assigned here from a DNA match to germline. In nucleotides, the CDR3 is TGTGCCACCTGGGTCAAACCAAATTATTATAAGAAACTCTTT. Translated: CATWVKPNYYKKLF.